This entry describes one TCR beta chain. The germline V gene encodes CDR1 MNHEY and CDR2 SMNVEV (reference sequence). The CDR3 loop spans 15 amino acids. Trimming cost V 1 base and J 0 bases; bases outside gene matches: 3. TCRdb's copy holds only in-frame clones and misses some; the assay was immunoSEQ multiplex PCR. Here the sample spans hundreds of thousands of clones, over 75% being singletons. This sample was included in a study of blood T cell repertoires in COVID-19. Study as a whole: In each case, the material was cDNA or gDNA derived from T cells, B-cell-depleted T cells, or PBMCs.

Specimen: PBMCs or T cells enriched from blood (not recorded which). This TCR came from a woman between 25 and 40 years old who had recovered from COVID-19. The chain links TRBV27 to TRBJ2-7; 7 positions match TRBD1. In DNA, the CDR3 is TGTGCCAGCAGTTTATTGACAGGGCCCTCCTACGAGCAGTACTTC. Its protein is CASSLLTGPSYEQYF.